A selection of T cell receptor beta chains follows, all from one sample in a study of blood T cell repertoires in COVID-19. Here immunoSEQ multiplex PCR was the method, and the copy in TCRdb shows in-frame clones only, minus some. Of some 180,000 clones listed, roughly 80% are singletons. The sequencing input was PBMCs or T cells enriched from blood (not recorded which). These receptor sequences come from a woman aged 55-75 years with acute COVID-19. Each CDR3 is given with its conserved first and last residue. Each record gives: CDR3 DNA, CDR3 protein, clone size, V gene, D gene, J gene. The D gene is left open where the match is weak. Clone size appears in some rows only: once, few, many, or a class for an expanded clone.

CDR3 DNA: TGTGCCAGCAGCCCCCTTCGCTCCTATAATTCACCCCTCCACTTT
CDR3 protein: CASSPLRSYNSPLHF
clone size: .
V gene: TRBV14
D gene: .
J gene: TRBJ1-6

CDR3 DNA: TGTGCCAGCAGCTTAGTTAACAGGGGGTACACTGAAGCTTTCTTT
CDR3 protein: CASSLVNRGYTEAFF
clone size: .
V gene: TRBV7-2
D gene: TRBD1
J gene: TRBJ1-1

CDR3 DNA: TGTGCCAGCAGCTTAGGTCCGGGACTAGCCCACAATGAGCAGTTCTTC
CDR3 protein: CASSLGPGLAHNEQFF
clone size: once
V gene: TRBV7-2
D gene: TRBD2
J gene: TRBJ2-1

CDR3 DNA: TGTGCCAGCAGTGCCCGGGACAGGGAAGCTTTCTTT
CDR3 protein: CASSARDREAFF
clone size: .
V gene: TRBV2
D gene: TRBD1
J gene: TRBJ1-1

CDR3 DNA: TGTGCCAGCAGCGCGCCCCGGGACAGGGGTAACACCGGGGAGCTGTTTTTT
CDR3 protein: CASSAPRDRGNTGELFF
clone size: .
V gene: TRBV9
D gene: TRBD1
J gene: TRBJ2-2

CDR3 DNA: TGTGCCAGCAGTTACGCGCGGTACTCCTCCTACGAGCAGTACTTC
CDR3 protein: CASSYARYSSYEQYF
clone size: .
V gene: TRBV6-5
D gene: .
J gene: TRBJ2-7

CDR3 DNA: TGCGCCAGCAGCCAAGTCCCGGGACAGGGCAATGAGCAGTTCTTC
CDR3 protein: CASSQVPGQGNEQFF
clone size: .
V gene: TRBV4-1
D gene: TRBD1
J gene: TRBJ2-1

CDR3 DNA: TGTGCCATTCAAAAATCCCTCTTCTTCGGTCCAGGAGCGGGGGGCTCAAAATCAGATACGCAGTATTTT
CDR3 protein: CAIQKSLFFGPGAGGSKSDTQYF
clone size: .
V gene: TRBV10-3
D gene: TRBD2
J gene: TRBJ2-3

CDR3 DNA: TGTGCCACCACCGCGGGGAGGAGCGTTGAAGCTTTCTTT
CDR3 protein: CATTAGRSVEAFF
clone size: .
V gene: TRBV10-3
D gene: .
J gene: TRBJ1-1

CDR3 DNA: TGCGCCAGCAGTGAGCCGGGACTAGCGGTTCATGAGCAGTTCTTC
CDR3 protein: CASSEPGLAVHEQFF
clone size: once
V gene: TRBV10-1
D gene: TRBD2
J gene: TRBJ2-1

CDR3 DNA: TGCGCCAGCAGCCAAGAACGGGTAGGCGGAGTCCGGAAAGAGACCCAGTACTTC
CDR3 protein: CASSQERVGGVRKETQYF
clone size: .
V gene: TRBV4-3
D gene: .
J gene: TRBJ2-5

CDR3 DNA: TGTGCCGCGATGCAGGGTTGGACCGGGGAGCTGTTTTTT
CDR3 protein: CAAMQGWTGELFF
clone size: .
V gene: TRBV5-3
D gene: .
J gene: TRBJ2-2

CDR3 DNA: TGTGCCAGCAGTCTCGGACAGTATGGCTACACCTTC
CDR3 protein: CASSLGQYGYTF
clone size: .
V gene: TRBV28
D gene: .
J gene: TRBJ1-2

CDR3 DNA: TGCGCCAGCAGCCAAGATCTAAGTCCGTGGGGCTACACCTTC
CDR3 protein: CASSQDLSPWGYTF
clone size: .
V gene: TRBV4-3
D gene: .
J gene: TRBJ1-2

CDR3 DNA: TGCGCCAGCAGGGGGACAGGTCGAGCCCATCAGCCCCAGCATTTT
CDR3 protein: CASRGTGRAHQPQHF
clone size: few
V gene: TRBV10-2
D gene: TRBD1
J gene: TRBJ1-5

CDR3 DNA: TGCGCCAGCAGCTTGGAACAGGGCCAGCCCCAGCATTTT
CDR3 protein: CASSLEQGQPQHF
clone size: .
V gene: TRBV5-1
D gene: .
J gene: TRBJ1-5

CDR3 DNA: TGTGCCAGCAGTTTCATGCAGGGGGCGCTTAGTTCACCCCTCCACTTT
CDR3 protein: CASSFMQGALSSPLHF
clone size: few
V gene: TRBV28
D gene: TRBD1
J gene: TRBJ1-6

CDR3 DNA: TGCGCCAGCAGCCCGAAATTTAGCGGGGATACGCAGTATTTT
CDR3 protein: CASSPKFSGDTQYF
clone size: .
V gene: TRBV4-3
D gene: TRBD2
J gene: TRBJ2-3

CDR3 DNA: TGTGCCAGCAGCTTGAGCGGATTACGAGCTTTCTTT
CDR3 protein: CASSLSGLRAFF
clone size: few
V gene: TRBV5-5
D gene: .
J gene: TRBJ1-1

CDR3 DNA: TGTGCCAGCAGCGTAGCGGGGGAGACCCAGTACTTC
CDR3 protein: CASSVAGETQYF
clone size: .
V gene: TRBV9
D gene: .
J gene: TRBJ2-5

CDR3 DNA: TGTGCCAGCTCACCAAGCACAGGCCAAGGCTATGGCTACACCTTC
CDR3 protein: CASSPSTGQGYGYTF
clone size: .
V gene: TRBV18
D gene: .
J gene: TRBJ1-2

CDR3 DNA: TGCGCCAGCAGCCAAGGCGCCCTTAGAGGGAAAGAGACCCAGTACTTC
CDR3 protein: CASSQGALRGKETQYF
clone size: once
V gene: TRBV4-3
D gene: .
J gene: TRBJ2-5

CDR3 DNA: TGTGCCAGCAGAGCAAGGACAGCTAACTATGGCTACACCTTC
CDR3 protein: CASRARTANYGYTF
clone size: .
V gene: TRBV6-5
D gene: .
J gene: TRBJ1-2

CDR3 DNA: TGTGCCAGCAGCGATGGACAGGGGAGAGTCACTGAAGCTTTCTTT
CDR3 protein: CASSDGQGRVTEAFF
clone size: .
V gene: TRBV7-8
D gene: TRBD1
J gene: TRBJ1-1

CDR3 DNA: TGCGCCAGCAGCGTTAGCGGGAGGGCTAACACCGGGGAGCTGTTTTTT
CDR3 protein: CASSVSGRANTGELFF
clone size: .
V gene: TRBV5-1
D gene: TRBD2
J gene: TRBJ2-2

CDR3 DNA: TGTGCCAGCAGCTTTTCCGGGACAGGCAGCGAAAAACTGTTTTTT
CDR3 protein: CASSFSGTGSEKLFF
clone size: .
V gene: TRBV11-2
D gene: TRBD1
J gene: TRBJ1-4

CDR3 DNA: TGTGCCACCAGTGAAGCTAGCGGTGAAGATACGCAGTATTTT
CDR3 protein: CATSEASGEDTQYF
clone size: .
V gene: TRBV24-1
D gene: TRBD2
J gene: TRBJ2-3

CDR3 DNA: TGTGCCACCGCTGGGACTAGCGGGGAAGAGACCCAGTACTTC
CDR3 protein: CATAGTSGEETQYF
clone size: .
V gene: TRBV24-1
D gene: TRBD2
J gene: TRBJ2-5

CDR3 DNA: TGTGCCAGCAGCTTTCGGAGCTCCTACAATGAGCAGTTCTTC
CDR3 protein: CASSFRSSYNEQFF
clone size: once
V gene: TRBV7-8
D gene: .
J gene: TRBJ2-1

CDR3 DNA: TGTGCCAGCAGCAAGGACAGTAACACTGAAGCTTTCTTT
CDR3 protein: CASSKDSNTEAFF
clone size: .
V gene: TRBV7-7
D gene: .
J gene: TRBJ1-1

CDR3 DNA: TGTGCCAGCAGCGCCCGGGACAGATACAATGAGCAGTTCTTC
CDR3 protein: CASSARDRYNEQFF
clone size: .
V gene: TRBV5-4
D gene: TRBD1
J gene: TRBJ2-1

CDR3 DNA: TGTGCCCCGACTCCCTTGGTCATCTTTTATTTAGAGCAGTACTTC
CDR3 protein: CAPTPLVIFYLEQYF
clone size: .
V gene: TRBV19
D gene: .
J gene: TRBJ2-7

CDR3 DNA: TGTGCCAGCAGCCAATCTGACAGCATTTGGGGCAATCAGCCCCAGCATTTT
CDR3 protein: CASSQSDSIWGNQPQHF
clone size: .
V gene: TRBV4-2
D gene: .
J gene: TRBJ1-5

CDR3 DNA: TGTGCCAGCAGTTCCCAGGGATTTAATGAAAAACTGTTTTTT
CDR3 protein: CASSSQGFNEKLFF
clone size: .
V gene: TRBV28
D gene: .
J gene: TRBJ1-4

CDR3 DNA: TGCGCCAGCAGCCAAGATTGGGCAACAGGAACCGGGGAGCTGTTTTTT
CDR3 protein: CASSQDWATGTGELFF
clone size: .
V gene: TRBV4-3
D gene: .
J gene: TRBJ2-2

CDR3 DNA: TGTGCCAGCAGCTTAGTTTCAATTGAGCAGTACTTC
CDR3 protein: CASSLVSIEQYF
clone size: .
V gene: TRBV11-2
D gene: .
J gene: TRBJ2-7

CDR3 DNA: TGTGCCAGCAGCTTGGTAAGCGTTGGCAGGGACTATGGCTACACCTTC
CDR3 protein: CASSLVSVGRDYGYTF
clone size: .
V gene: TRBV5-4
D gene: .
J gene: TRBJ1-2

CDR3 DNA: TGTGCCATCAGTGAGGCATCGGGTGAAGCTTTCTTT
CDR3 protein: CAISEASGEAFF
clone size: .
V gene: TRBV10-3
D gene: .
J gene: TRBJ1-1

CDR3 DNA: TGCGCCAGCAAGGGGGGGGTCTCCTACAATGAGCAGTTCTTC
CDR3 protein: CASKGGVSYNEQFF
clone size: .
V gene: TRBV10-1
D gene: .
J gene: TRBJ2-1

CDR3 DNA: TGTGCCAGCAGCTTAGCCGCCAGGGTCGGTGGCTACACCTTC
CDR3 protein: CASSLAARVGGYTF
clone size: few
V gene: TRBV7-9
D gene: .
J gene: TRBJ1-2

CDR3 DNA: TGTGCCAGCAGTTGGAGCAGGGGCGAAAATGAGCAGTTCTTC
CDR3 protein: CASSWSRGENEQFF
clone size: .
V gene: TRBV27
D gene: .
J gene: TRBJ2-1

CDR3 DNA: TGTGCCAGCACCCCAGTCCTTGGACAGCCCTTAACCAAAAACATTCAGTACTTC
CDR3 protein: CASTPVLGQPLTKNIQYF
clone size: once
V gene: TRBV6-2/TRBV6-3
D gene: .
J gene: TRBJ2-4

CDR3 DNA: TGTGCCAGCAGCGTAGGGACAGGGGGCCTGGAGACCCAGTACTTC
CDR3 protein: CASSVGTGGLETQYF
clone size: .
V gene: TRBV9
D gene: TRBD1
J gene: TRBJ2-5

CDR3 DNA: TGTGCCAGCAGCTTAGGCAGAAATAGCAATCAGCCCCAGCATTTT
CDR3 protein: CASSLGRNSNQPQHF
clone size: .
V gene: TRBV7-2
D gene: .
J gene: TRBJ1-5

CDR3 DNA: TGTGCCAGCAGCCAAGGACAGGGAGGTAGAAACACCATATATTTT
CDR3 protein: CASSQGQGGRNTIYF
clone size: .
V gene: TRBV4-2
D gene: TRBD1
J gene: TRBJ1-3

CDR3 DNA: TGTGCTAGTGGCCCCCAGGGGGGCCGGGAGCTGTTTTTT
CDR3 protein: CASGPQGGRELFF
clone size: .
V gene: TRBV12-5
D gene: .
J gene: TRBJ2-2

CDR3 DNA: TGTGCCAGCAGCTTAGGACAGCTTGAAGCTTTCTTT
CDR3 protein: CASSLGQLEAFF
clone size: .
V gene: TRBV11-2
D gene: .
J gene: TRBJ1-1

CDR3 DNA: TGCGCCAGCAGCCAAGAGTCATCAGGGGTCACCGAAGCTTTCTTT
CDR3 protein: CASSQESSGVTEAFF
clone size: .
V gene: TRBV4-3
D gene: .
J gene: TRBJ1-1

CDR3 DNA: TGTGCCAGCAGCCCAGGGACAGCCCTTTCTAACTATGGCTACACCTTC
CDR3 protein: CASSPGTALSNYGYTF
clone size: .
V gene: TRBV7-2
D gene: TRBD1
J gene: TRBJ1-2

CDR3 DNA: TGTGCCAGTAGTCCCGAACGTCCGGGACAGGGGGCCCAAAACATTCAGTACTTC
CDR3 protein: CASSPERPGQGAQNIQYF
clone size: .
V gene: TRBV19
D gene: TRBD1
J gene: TRBJ2-4

CDR3 DNA: TGTGCCAGTAGAACACAGCTTCATAGCAATCAGCCCCAGCATTTT
CDR3 protein: CASRTQLHSNQPQHF
clone size: .
V gene: TRBV19
D gene: .
J gene: TRBJ1-5

CDR3 DNA: TGTGCCAGCAGCGTGGGACTTACGGTGCCCATTCAGTACTTC
CDR3 protein: CASSVGLTVPIQYF
clone size: .
V gene: TRBV9
D gene: .
J gene: TRBJ2-4